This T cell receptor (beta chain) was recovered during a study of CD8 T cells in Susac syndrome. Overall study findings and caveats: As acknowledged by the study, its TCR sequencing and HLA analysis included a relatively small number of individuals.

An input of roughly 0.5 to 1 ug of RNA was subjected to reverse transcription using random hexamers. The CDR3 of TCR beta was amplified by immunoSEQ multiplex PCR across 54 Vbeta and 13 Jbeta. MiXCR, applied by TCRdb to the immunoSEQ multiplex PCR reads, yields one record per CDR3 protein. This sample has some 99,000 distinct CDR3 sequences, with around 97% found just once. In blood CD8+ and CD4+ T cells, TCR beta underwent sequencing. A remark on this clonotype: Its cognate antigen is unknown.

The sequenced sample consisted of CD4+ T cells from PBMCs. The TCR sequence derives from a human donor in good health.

DNA of the CDR3: TGTGCCAGCAGCGGCAGGGGCACAGATACGCAGTATTTT. Amino acid sequence: CASSGRGTDTQYF. The rearrangement uses TRBV4-2 and TRBJ2-3; TRBD1 is a possible D gene (5 bases). Between the trimmed V and J ends, which lost 5 bases and 1 base, there was a span of 7 bases. CDR1 is LGHNA and CDR2 is YNFKEQ in the germline V gene. This CDR3 contains 13 residues.